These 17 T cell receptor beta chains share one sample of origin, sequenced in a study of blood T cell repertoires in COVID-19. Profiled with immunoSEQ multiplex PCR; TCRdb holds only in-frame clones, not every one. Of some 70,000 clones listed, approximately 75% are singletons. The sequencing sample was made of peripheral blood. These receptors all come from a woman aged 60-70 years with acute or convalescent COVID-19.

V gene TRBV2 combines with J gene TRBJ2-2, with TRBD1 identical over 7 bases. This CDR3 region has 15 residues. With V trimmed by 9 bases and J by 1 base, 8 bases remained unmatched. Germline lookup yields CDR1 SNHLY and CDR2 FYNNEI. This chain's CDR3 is CASNGPGGNTGELFF. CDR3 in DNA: TGTGCCAGTAACGGTCCAGGGGGGAACACCGGGGAGCTGTTTTTT.

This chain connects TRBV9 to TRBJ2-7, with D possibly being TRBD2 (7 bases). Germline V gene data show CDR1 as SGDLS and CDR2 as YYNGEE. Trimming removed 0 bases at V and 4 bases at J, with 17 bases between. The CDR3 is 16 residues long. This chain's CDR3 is CASSVAPGGALYEQYF. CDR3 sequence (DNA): TGTGCCAGCAGCGTAGCCCCTGGGGGGGCTCTATACGAGCAGTACTTC. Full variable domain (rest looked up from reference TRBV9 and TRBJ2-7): DSGVTQTPKHLITATGQRVTLRCSPRSGDLSVYWYQQSLDQGLQFLIQYYNGEERAKGNILERFSAQQFPDLHSELNLSSLELGDSALYFCASSVAPGGALYEQYFGPGTRLTVT.

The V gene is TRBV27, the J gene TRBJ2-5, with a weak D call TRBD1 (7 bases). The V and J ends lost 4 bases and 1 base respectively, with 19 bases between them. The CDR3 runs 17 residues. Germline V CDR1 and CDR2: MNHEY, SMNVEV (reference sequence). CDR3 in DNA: TGTGCCAGCAGTTCGCTCGGGGGACAGATTTTCCAAGAGACCCAGTACTTC. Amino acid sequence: CASSSLGGQIFQETQYF.

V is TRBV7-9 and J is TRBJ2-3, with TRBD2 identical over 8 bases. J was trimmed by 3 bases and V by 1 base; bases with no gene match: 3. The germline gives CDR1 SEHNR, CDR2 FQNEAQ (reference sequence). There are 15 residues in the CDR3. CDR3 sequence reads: CASSLGGGKTDTQYF. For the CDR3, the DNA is TGTGCCAGCAGCTTAGGCGGGGGGAAGACAGATACGCAGTATTTT.

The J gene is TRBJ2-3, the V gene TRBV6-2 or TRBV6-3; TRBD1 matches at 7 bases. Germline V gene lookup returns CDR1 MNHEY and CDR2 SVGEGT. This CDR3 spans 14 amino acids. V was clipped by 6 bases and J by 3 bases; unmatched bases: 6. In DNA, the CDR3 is TGTGCCAGCAGCTCCACAGGGGTGACAGATACGCAGTATTTT. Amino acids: CASSSTGVTDTQYF.

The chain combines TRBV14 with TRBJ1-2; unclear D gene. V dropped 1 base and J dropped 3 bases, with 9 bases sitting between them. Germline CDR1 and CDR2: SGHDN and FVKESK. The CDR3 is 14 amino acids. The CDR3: CASSQGSRYYGYTF. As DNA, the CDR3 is TGTGCCAGCAGCCAAGGATCGAGGTACTATGGCTACACCTTC.

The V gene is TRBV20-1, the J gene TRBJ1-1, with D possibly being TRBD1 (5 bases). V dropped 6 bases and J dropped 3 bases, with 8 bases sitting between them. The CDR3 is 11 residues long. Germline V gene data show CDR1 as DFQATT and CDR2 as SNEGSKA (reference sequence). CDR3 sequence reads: CSAAQDTEAFF. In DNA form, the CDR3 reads TGCAGTGCCGCACAGGACACTGAAGCTTTCTTT.

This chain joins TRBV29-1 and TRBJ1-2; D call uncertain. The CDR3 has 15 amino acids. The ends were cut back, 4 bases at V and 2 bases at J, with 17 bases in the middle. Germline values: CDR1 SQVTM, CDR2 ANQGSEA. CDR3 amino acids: CSVGGSGRSNYGYTF. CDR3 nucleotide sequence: TGCAGCGTTGGCGGGAGCGGGAGGTCCAACTATGGCTACACCTTC.

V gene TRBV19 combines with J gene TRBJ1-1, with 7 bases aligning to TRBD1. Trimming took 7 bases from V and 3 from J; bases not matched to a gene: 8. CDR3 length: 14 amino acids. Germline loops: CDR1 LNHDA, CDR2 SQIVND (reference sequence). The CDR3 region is CASKGAPADTEAFF. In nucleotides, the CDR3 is TGTGCCAGTAAGGGGGCTCCGGCGGACACTGAAGCTTTCTTT.

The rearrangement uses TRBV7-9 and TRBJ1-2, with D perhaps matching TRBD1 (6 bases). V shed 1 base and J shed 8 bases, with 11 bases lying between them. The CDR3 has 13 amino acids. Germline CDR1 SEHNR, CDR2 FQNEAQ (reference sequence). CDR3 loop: CASSLDQGLGYTF. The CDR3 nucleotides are TGTGCCAGCAGCTTAGATCAGGGGCTAGGCTACACCTTC.

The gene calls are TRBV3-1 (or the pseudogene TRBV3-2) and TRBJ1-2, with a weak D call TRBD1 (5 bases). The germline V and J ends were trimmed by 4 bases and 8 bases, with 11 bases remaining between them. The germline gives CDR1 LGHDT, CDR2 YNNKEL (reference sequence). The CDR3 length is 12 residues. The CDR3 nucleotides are TGTGCCAGCAGCCTCCAGGGTTACGGCTACACCTTC. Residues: CASSLQGYGYTF.

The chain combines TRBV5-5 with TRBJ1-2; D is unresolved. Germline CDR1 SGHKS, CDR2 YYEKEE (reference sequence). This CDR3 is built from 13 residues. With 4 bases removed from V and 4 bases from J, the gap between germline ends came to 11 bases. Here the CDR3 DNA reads TGTGCCAGCAGCCCCCACAGCAGCTATGGCTACACCTTC. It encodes CASSPHSSYGYTF.

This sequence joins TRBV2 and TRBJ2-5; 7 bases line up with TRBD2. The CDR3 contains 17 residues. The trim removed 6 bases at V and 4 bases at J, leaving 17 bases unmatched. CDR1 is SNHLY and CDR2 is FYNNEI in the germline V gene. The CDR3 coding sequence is TGTGCCAGCAGCGGTCCATCGACTAGCAGCGCCCGAGAGACCCAGTACTTC. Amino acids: CASSGPSTSSARETQYF.

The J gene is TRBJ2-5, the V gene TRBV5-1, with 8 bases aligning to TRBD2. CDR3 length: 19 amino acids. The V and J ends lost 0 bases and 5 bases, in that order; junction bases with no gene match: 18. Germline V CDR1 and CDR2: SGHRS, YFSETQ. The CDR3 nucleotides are TGCGCCAGCAGCTTGGGAAACAGCGGGGGCCTGTTAAGACGGGAGACCCAGTACTTC. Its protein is CASSLGNSGGLLRRETQYF.

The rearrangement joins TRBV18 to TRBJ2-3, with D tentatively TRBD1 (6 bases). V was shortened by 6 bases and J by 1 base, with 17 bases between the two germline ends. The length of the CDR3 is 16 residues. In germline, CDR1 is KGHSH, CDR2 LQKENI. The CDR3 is CASSRTGSGRTDTQYF. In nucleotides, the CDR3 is TGTGCCAGCTCTCGTACAGGGTCAGGGCGCACAGATACGCAGTATTTT.

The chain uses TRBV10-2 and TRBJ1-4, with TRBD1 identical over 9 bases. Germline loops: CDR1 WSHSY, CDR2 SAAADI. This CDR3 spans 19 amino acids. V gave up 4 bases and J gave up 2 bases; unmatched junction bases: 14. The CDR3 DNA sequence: TGCGCCAGCAGTGTTAAACAGGGGGCGCAGGTACGGACTAATGAAAAACTGTTTTTT. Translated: CASSVKQGAQVRTNEKLFF.

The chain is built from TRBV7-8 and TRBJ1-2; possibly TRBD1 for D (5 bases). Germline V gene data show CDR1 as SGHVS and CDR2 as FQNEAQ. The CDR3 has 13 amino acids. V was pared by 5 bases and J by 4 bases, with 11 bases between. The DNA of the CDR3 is TGTGCCAGCAGCCGCAGGGACTTCTATGGCTACACCTTC. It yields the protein CASSRRDFYGYTF.